This TCR beta chain stems from a study of cytomegalovirus exposure and HLA in healthy donors. The CDR3 contains 15 residues. CDR1 SGHNT and CDR2 YYREEE come from the germline V gene (reference sequence). V was trimmed by 4 bases and J by 0 bases, leaving 13 bases between them. Primers included in the PCR were 60 Vbeta and 13 Jbeta primers. The repertoire was sequenced with immunoSEQ multiplex PCR; TCRdb's copy has only in-frame clones and lacks some. The sample has around 130,000 clones, 66% seen once. The sample consisted of PBMCs. This TCR was sampled from a woman between 55 and 75 years old in good health and CMV-seronegative. V is TRBV5-4 and J is TRBJ1-1; D is perhaps TRBD1 (5 bases). The CDR3 DNA reads TGTGCCAGCAGCCCTCGACAGTCGATGAACACTGAAGCTTTCTTT. It specifies CASSPRQSMNTEAFF. Based on the CDR3 plus reference TRBV5-4 and TRBJ1-1, the full variable domain is ETGVTQSPTHLIKTRGQQVTLRCSSQSGHNTVSWYQQALGQGPQFIFQYYREEENGRGNFPPRFSGLQFPNYSSELNVNALELDDSALYLCASSPRQSMNTEAFFGQGTRLTVV.